This T cell receptor (beta chain) emerged from a study of T-cell memory formation after mild COVID-19 (dated by TCRdb to the early 2020s). Regarding the research as a whole: Most TCR sequence clusters were specific to one of the two donors. Two young, previously healthy adult volunteers, one female and one male, were included in the cohort. In two donors, T-cell clones that expanded and contracted after mild COVID-19 were tracked by sequencing TCRalpha and TCRbeta repertoires over time.

With respect to this clonotype: The antigen it binds to is not known. No per-base quality is available; no much larger clone lies one base away.

The research as a whole found: Contracting CD4+ clones were found mainly in CM and EM memory subsets, while CD8+ clones were enriched in EMRA. Balanced CD4/CD8 phenotypes were observed for clones contracting from day 15 to 85, whereas a bias towards CD4+ was observed for a second wave of clones expanding from day 15 to 37. SARS-CoV-2 specificity of the second-wave clones peaking on day 37 was not confirmed. Some responding clones were detected in pre-infection memory, which suggested that pre-existing cross-reactive memory T cells had joined the SARS-CoV-2 response. Only two mild cases were covered by the study, and larger cohorts that include severe cases with pre-infection samples were considered necessary.

Ficoll-Paque density gradient centrifugation was the method used to isolate PBMCs. TCRdb records Illumina NovaSeq 6000 as the sequencer. TCRalpha and TCRbeta cDNA libraries were constructed by 5'RACE with constant-segment primers, with sample barcodes and unique molecular identifiers being introduced. RNA was extracted from every sample with Trizol reagent. Libraries were amplified in two PCR steps, with a second sample barcode and Illumina TruSeq adapters added in the second step. Sequencing of the libraries was done on an Illumina NovaSeq, producing 2 x 150 bp paired-end reads. From the authors' description of their analysis: The reads were demultiplexed and collapsed into UMI-guided consensus sequences using migec v1.2.7. Using mixcr v2.1.11, UMI consensuses were aligned to TRA and TRB V and J templates and then assembled into clonotypes. Expanded or contracted clonotypes were those called significant by both edgeR and NoisET, with noise models trained on biological replicates. For edgeR calls, a false discovery rate-adjusted p below 0.01 and a log2 fold-change threshold of 1 were applied. As an exploratory analysis of dynamics, max-normalized trajectories of the 1000 most abundant clonotypes were examined by PCA with hierarchical clustering. Each responding clone was given a CD4 or CD8 phenotype based on the CD4+ and CD8+ repertoires, which had been sequenced separately. TCRdb reran the public reads through fastp at Q25 and MiXCR, keeping productive beta chains. Rows with one shared CDR3 protein collapse into an entry with the most common genes and DNA. TCRdb's processing, not the study's, gives the V and J calls here. For this sample the table gives 540,000 or so distinct CDR3 sequences, of which 20% were detected only once. The ten largest account for approximately 13% of the sample.

The CDR3 holds 13 amino acids from the cysteine to the phenylalanine. Only CDR3 DNA remains: 39 bases, in frame from the first base. Between the V and J ends, shortened by 3 bases and 3 bases respectively, the junction contains 8 bases. CDR1 and CDR2 were assigned from the germline V gene as SGHVS and FNYEAQ. The chain is assembled from TRBV7-6 and TRBJ1-1; no D segment can be confidently identified. The sequencing sample was made of PBMCs or a T cell subset sorted from them (not recorded which). The sequence was obtained from an adult woman who had mild COVID-19 (a few samples of this study predate the infection). The sample titles of this study are shuffled in the database, so cell type and time point are left out; the donor was told from shared clones. The CDR3 region has the sequence CASSFLGYTEAFF. The sequenced DNA: TGTGCCAGCAGCTTCTTGGGGTACACTGAAGCTTTCTTT.